Shown below are 9 T cell receptor beta chains from a single sample sequenced in a study of cytomegalovirus exposure and HLA in healthy donors. The PCR was carried out with 60 Vbeta primers and 13 Jbeta primers. TCRdb keeps only in-frame clones here, not all; method: immunoSEQ multiplex PCR. The sample consists of 100,000 to 140,000 clones, around 73% of them appearing once. Sequencing was carried out using PBMCs. Every receptor here comes from a man aged 30-40 years in good health and CMV-seronegative.

The chain carries TRBV2 and TRBJ1-2; 9 bases are shared with TRBD1. Per germline, CDR1 SNHLY and CDR2 FYNNEI. V dropped 1 base and J dropped 7; count of bases not matched to a gene: 1. The CDR3 has 13 amino acids. The CDR3 loop reads CASSEEDRGGYTF. The DNA of the CDR3 is TGTGCCAGCAGTGAAGAGGACAGGGGTGGCTACACCTTC.

The chain uses TRBV6-1 and TRBJ2-2; 7 nucleotides match TRBD2. The CDR3 has 15 amino acids. With 6 bases clipped from V and 4 bases from J, the junction kept 8 bases outside the gene matches. Germline lookup yields CDR1 MNHNS and CDR2 SASEGT. The CDR3 region has the DNA TGTGCCAGCAGCAAGGGGCGGGAGTTCACCGGGGAGCTGTTTTTT. This encodes CASSKGREFTGELFF.

This clone is a singleton in its sample. The V and J genes are TRBV6-1 and TRBJ2-5, with D tentatively TRBD1 (6 bases). Germline values: CDR1 MNHNS, CDR2 SASEGT. This CDR3 has 12 residues. V lost 6 bases, J lost 13 bases, and 18 bases lay in between. CDR3 amino acids: CASRGSGDGWYF. In DNA, the CDR3 is TGTGCCAGCAGGGGGTCAGGGGATGGATGGTACTTC.

The chain has TRBV19 and TRBJ2-7, with 10 bases identical to TRBD1. V trimming: 1 base; J trimming: 2 bases; junction bases outside the gene matches: 8. CDR3 length: 17 residues. From germline, CDR1 is LNHDA and CDR2 SQIVND (reference sequence). The CDR3 protein is CASSIGFRDRGPYEQYF. The CDR3 nucleotides are TGTGCCAGTAGTATAGGCTTCCGGGACAGGGGTCCCTACGAGCAGTACTTC.

The chain links TRBV28 to TRBJ2-3, with 9 nucleotides matching TRBD2. The germline CDR1 and CDR2 sequences are MDHEN and SYDVKM. The CDR3 consists of 20 residues. Unmatched junction bases numbered 14, after V lost 1 base and J lost 0 bases. This CDR3 reads CASSLSSSGGGWASTDTQYF. The CDR3 DNA follows: TGTGCCAGCAGTTTATCGAGTAGCGGGGGAGGGTGGGCTAGCACAGATACGCAGTATTTT.

V and J are TRBV5-6 and TRBJ2-5; TRBD1 might be the D (6 bases). In germline, CDR1 is SGHDT, CDR2 YYEEEE. The CDR3 runs 14 residues. Trimming cost V 2 bases and J 4 bases, with 12 bases left between them. As DNA, the CDR3 is TGTGCCAGCAGCTTCGCAGGGGCACTAGAGACCCAGTACTTC. It codes for CASSFAGALETQYF.

About this clone: The sample carries other DNA sequences with the same CDR3. The rearrangement joins TRBV5-1 to TRBJ2-1; TRBD2 agrees at 8 bases. Germline CDR1 and CDR2: SGHRS and YFSETQ. CDR3 size: 14 residues. The junction had 2 bases not matched to a gene; V was cut back by 1 base and J by 5 bases. The CDR3 DNA reads as TGCGCCAGCAGCTTGACTAGCGGTAACAATGAGCAGTTCTTC. This gives the protein CASSLTSGNNEQFF.

This chain uses TRBV5-1 with TRBJ1-1, with a possible D match to TRBD1 (6 bases). The V end was cut by 5 bases, the J end by 5 bases, with 19 bases between. Germline assignment: CDR1 SGHRS and CDR2 YFSETQ. The CDR3 covers 15 residues. The CDR3 nucleotides read TGCGCCAGCAGGGGTCCGGACAGCGACGGGACTGAAGCTTTCTTT. The encoded protein is CASRGPDSDGTEAFF.

The chain has TRBV27 and TRBJ2-5; 9 bases are a match to TRBD1. The DNA end favors TRBJ2-7, so the J call may be wrong. Germline CDR1 and CDR2: MNHEY and SMNVEV (reference sequence). The CDR3 is 15 amino acids. The chain's CDR3 is CASSTAGQGPYEQYF. The CDR3 region has the DNA TGTGCCAGCAGTACCGCGGGACAGGGTCCCTACGAGCAGTACTTC.